This TCR beta chain is from a study of identifying expanded T cells in peripheral blood. During the collection period, no donor immune events like infections were recorded. Comment on this clone: Antigen specificity is unknown.

The CDR3 extends over 13 amino acids. The germline V and J ends were trimmed by 2 bases and 1 base, with 5 bases remaining between them. The germline V gene has CDR1 KGHSH and CDR2 LQKENI. TCRdb's table, derived via immunoSEQ multiplex PCR, lists solely in-frame clones and lacks some. The table includes 100,000 to 150,000 clones, 86% detected once. The study, taken as a whole, reports: Across healthy donors, higher total template counts meant significantly greater approximately two-week count variance. Differentially abundant clones: about 1.2 between replicates, just under 17 at 2 to 3 weeks, around 19 at four.

V usage is TRBV18 and J usage is TRBJ2-5; no definite D call. Material: blood. This TCR came from a person aged 18-69 years in good health. CDR3 residues: CASSPTSQETQYF. The CDR3 nucleotides read TGTGCCAGCTCACCAACCAGCCAAGAGACCCAGTACTTC.